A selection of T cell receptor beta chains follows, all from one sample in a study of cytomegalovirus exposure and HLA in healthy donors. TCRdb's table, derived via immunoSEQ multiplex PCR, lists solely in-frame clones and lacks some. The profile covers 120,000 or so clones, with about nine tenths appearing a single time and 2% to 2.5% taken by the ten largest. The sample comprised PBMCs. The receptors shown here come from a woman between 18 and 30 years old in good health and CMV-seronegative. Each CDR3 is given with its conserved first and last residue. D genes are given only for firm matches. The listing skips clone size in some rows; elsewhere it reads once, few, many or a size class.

CDR3: CASSWTGTHYGYTF; DNA: TGTGCCAGTAGTTGGACAGGGACGCACTATGGCTACACCTTC; size: NA; length: 14; V: TRBV19; D: TRBD1; J: TRBJ1-2
CDR3: CASRTGPSEKLFF; DNA: TGTGCCAGTCGAACAGGCCCCTCGGAAAAACTGTTTTTT; size: NA; length: 13; V: TRBV19; D: NA; J: TRBJ1-4
CDR3: CASSFLAGLGRCTDTQYF; DNA: TGTGCCAGCAGTTTCCTAGCGGGACTGGGCCGTTGCACAGATACGCAGTATTTT; size: NA; length: 18; V: TRBV6-7; D: TRBD2; J: TRBJ2-3
CDR3: CASSGQESYEQYF; DNA: TGCGCCAGCAGCGGACAGGAGAGCTACGAGCAGTACTTC; size: NA; length: 13; V: TRBV5-1; D: TRBD1; J: TRBJ2-7
CDR3: CASSIGQVNTGELFF; DNA: TGTGCCAGCAGCATCGGACAGGTGAACACCGGGGAGCTGTTTTTT; size: NA; length: 15; V: TRBV7-9; D: TRBD1; J: TRBJ2-2
CDR3: CASSQATRAGGTDTQYF; DNA: TGTGCCAGCAGCCAAGCCACGCGAGCGGGAGGCACAGATACGCAGTATTTT; size: NA; length: 17; V: TRBV4-2; D: TRBD2; J: TRBJ2-3
CDR3: CASSLAWEQGKTYTGELFF; DNA: TGCGCCAGCAGCTTGGCCTGGGAACAGGGTAAAACGTACACCGGGGAGCTGTTTTTT; size: NA; length: 19; V: TRBV5-1; D: NA; J: TRBJ2-2
CDR3: CASSLGSGSSSTDTQYF; DNA: TGTGCCAGCAGCTTGGGTAGCGGTTCCTCTAGCACAGATACGCAGTATTTT; size: NA; length: 17; V: TRBV5-4; D: NA; J: TRBJ2-3
CDR3: CASSAGLANTGELFF; DNA: TGTGCCAGCAGCGCCGGACTAGCGAACACCGGGGAGCTGTTTTTT; size: NA; length: 15; V: TRBV9; D: TRBD2; J: TRBJ2-2
CDR3: CASSSTGLTEAFF; DNA: TGTGCCAGCAGTTCTACAGGCCTCACTGAAGCTTTCTTT; size: NA; length: 13; V: TRBV2; D: NA; J: TRBJ1-1
CDR3: CASSDDILDTEAFF; DNA: TGTGCCAGCAGTGATGACATTCTCGACACTGAAGCTTTCTTT; size: NA; length: 14; V: TRBV6-1; D: NA; J: TRBJ1-1
CDR3: CASSYPGVATEAFF; DNA: TGTGCCAGCAGTTACCCGGGAGTAGCGACTGAAGCTTTCTTT; size: NA; length: 14; V: TRBV6-6; D: NA; J: TRBJ1-1
CDR3: CASSLPRVHEQFF; DNA: TGCGCCAGCAGCTTGCCGAGGGTCCATGAGCAGTTCTTC; size: once; length: 13; V: TRBV5-1; D: NA; J: TRBJ2-1
CDR3: CASSPPSGRETQYF; DNA: TGTGCCAGCTCACCACCTAGCGGGAGAGAGACCCAGTACTTC; size: NA; length: 14; V: TRBV18; D: TRBD2; J: TRBJ2-5
CDR3: CASSQDPYRGLETQYF; DNA: TGTGCCAGCAGCCAAGATCCCTACAGGGGGCTGGAGACCCAGTACTTC; size: NA; length: 16; V: TRBV4-2; D: TRBD1; J: TRBJ2-5
CDR3: CAWGGRGVYGYTF; DNA: TGTGCCTGGGGCGGCCGGGGAGTCTATGGCTACACCTTC; size: NA; length: 13; V: TRBV30; D: NA; J: TRBJ1-2
CDR3: CASSLPQGGTDTQYF; DNA: TGTGCCAGCAGCCTCCCACAGGGTGGCACAGATACGCAGTATTTT; size: NA; length: 15; V: TRBV5-4; D: NA; J: TRBJ2-3
CDR3: CASSYSLQETQYF; DNA: TGTGCCAGCAGCTACAGCCTCCAAGAGACCCAGTACTTC; size: NA; length: 13; V: TRBV11-2; D: NA; J: TRBJ2-5
CDR3: CASSLGAGDGELFF; DNA: TGTGCCAGCAGTCTGGGGGCGGGAGACGGGGAGCTGTTTTTT; size: NA; length: 14; V: TRBV11-3; D: NA; J: TRBJ2-2
CDR3: CASTAPGVGSGELFF; DNA: TGTGCCAGCACCGCCCCGGGGGTAGGCTCCGGGGAGCTGTTTTTT; size: once; length: 15; V: TRBV28; D: NA; J: TRBJ2-2
CDR3: CASSESSELDTQYF; DNA: TGTGCCAGCAGTGAATCATCGGAGTTAGATACGCAGTATTTT; size: NA; length: 14; V: TRBV6-4; D: NA; J: TRBJ2-3
CDR3: CSVATTGYEQYF; DNA: TGCAGCGTCGCTACGACAGGGTACGAGCAGTACTTC; size: once; length: 12; V: TRBV29-1; D: TRBD1; J: TRBJ2-7
CDR3: CASSSEGGDTQYF; DNA: TGTGCCAGCTCATCAGAGGGAGGAGATACGCAGTATTTT; size: NA; length: 13; V: TRBV18; D: NA; J: TRBJ2-3
CDR3: CASSPGAKNIQYF; DNA: TGTGCCAGCAGCCCCGGGGCCAAAAACATTCAGTACTTC; size: NA; length: 13; V: TRBV13; D: NA; J: TRBJ2-4
CDR3: CASGLRSQETQYF; DNA: TGTGCCAGCGGGTTGCGGTCCCAAGAGACCCAGTACTTC; size: NA; length: 13; V: TRBV6-5; D: NA; J: TRBJ2-5
CDR3: CAWTTGTDTEAFF; DNA: TGTGCCTGGACGACAGGTACCGACACTGAAGCTTTCTTT; size: NA; length: 13; V: TRBV30; D: NA; J: TRBJ1-1
CDR3: CASTRGRGANYGYTF; DNA: TGTGCCAGTACCCGTGGGAGGGGGGCAAACTATGGCTACACCTTC; size: NA; length: 15; V: TRBV19; D: NA; J: TRBJ1-2
CDR3: CASSPRLATTYEQYF; DNA: TGTGCCAGCAGCCCGCGACTAGCCACCACCTACGAGCAGTACTTC; size: NA; length: 15; V: TRBV7-8; D: TRBD2; J: TRBJ2-7
CDR3: CASSESGETYNEQFF; DNA: TGTGCCAGCAGTGAATCGGGGGAGACATACAATGAGCAGTTCTTC; size: NA; length: 15; V: TRBV6-4; D: NA; J: TRBJ2-1
CDR3: CAISRPLSGISEQYF; DNA: TGTGCCATCAGCCGACCACTAAGCGGGATCAGCGAGCAGTACTTC; size: NA; length: 15; V: TRBV10-3; D: TRBD2; J: TRBJ2-7
CDR3: CASSSRLAGVIDTQYF; DNA: TGTGCCAGCAGTTCCAGACTAGCGGGAGTAATAGATACGCAGTATTTT; size: once; length: 16; V: TRBV28; D: TRBD2; J: TRBJ2-3
CDR3: CASSLGPTSTDTQYF; DNA: TGTGCCAGCAGCTTAGGGCCCACTAGCACAGATACGCAGTATTTT; size: NA; length: 15; V: TRBV13; D: NA; J: TRBJ2-3
CDR3: CASSLSSGRQETQYF; DNA: TGTGCCAGCAGCTTGTCTTCGGGGAGGCAAGAGACCCAGTACTTC; size: NA; length: 15; V: TRBV5-8; D: NA; J: TRBJ2-5
CDR3: CASSFAILSSGANVLTF; DNA: TGTGCCAGCAGCTTTGCGATACTTAGCTCTGGGGCCAACGTCCTGACTTTC; size: NA; length: 17; V: TRBV7-9; D: NA; J: TRBJ2-6
CDR3: CASSPRQGLSDTQYF; DNA: TGTGCCAGCAGCCCGAGACAGGGGTTGTCAGATACGCAGTATTTT; size: NA; length: 15; V: TRBV5-4; D: TRBD1; J: TRBJ2-3
CDR3: CASIDDRGGLTYEQYF; DNA: TGTGCCAGTATTGATGATCGGGGAGGCCTGACCTACGAGCAGTACTTC; size: NA; length: 16; V: TRBV19; D: NA; J: TRBJ2-7
CDR3: CASSETGKTEAFF; DNA: TGTGCCAGCAGCGAGACAGGGAAGACTGAAGCTTTCTTT; size: NA; length: 13; V: TRBV7-3; D: TRBD1; J: TRBJ1-1
CDR3: CASSFVVLAGAAYEQYF; DNA: TGTGCCAGCAGCTTCGTCGTTTTAGCGGGAGCCGCCTACGAGCAGTACTTC; size: NA; length: 17; V: TRBV7-9; D: TRBD2; J: TRBJ2-7
CDR3: CASYGGDESEAFF; DNA: TGTGCCAGCTACGGCGGCGATGAGTCTGAAGCTTTCTTT; size: NA; length: 13; V: TRBV7-8; D: NA; J: TRBJ1-1
CDR3: CASSLQGAGYGYTF; DNA: TGCGCCAGCAGCTTGCAGGGAGCGGGCTATGGCTACACCTTC; size: NA; length: 14; V: TRBV5-1; D: NA; J: TRBJ1-2
CDR3: CASSKGARGRIYGYTF; DNA: TGTGCCAGCAGCAAGGGGGCCAGGGGGCGCATCTATGGCTACACCTTC; size: NA; length: 16; V: TRBV7-9; D: TRBD1; J: TRBJ1-2
CDR3: CSVATGGTDTQYF; DNA: TGCAGCGTTGCGACCGGGGGCACAGATACGCAGTATTTT; size: NA; length: 13; V: TRBV29-1; D: NA; J: TRBJ2-3
CDR3: CASSLSMNTEAFF; DNA: TGTGCCAGCAGCTTGTCCATGAACACTGAAGCTTTCTTT; size: NA; length: 13; V: TRBV5-4; D: NA; J: TRBJ1-1
CDR3: CASSSGLGEDQDF; DNA: TGTGCCAGCAGTTCGGGACTGGGAGAGGATCAGGACTTC; size: NA; length: 13; V: TRBV27; D: NA; J: TRBJ2-7
CDR3: CASSFDREQETQYF; DNA: TGTGCCAGCAGCTTTGACAGGGAACAAGAGACCCAGTACTTC; size: once; length: 14; V: TRBV11-1; D: TRBD1; J: TRBJ2-5
CDR3: CAWSVGSGANVLTF; DNA: TGTGCCTGGAGTGTCGGCTCTGGGGCCAACGTCCTGACTTTC; size: NA; length: 14; V: TRBV30; D: NA; J: TRBJ2-6
CDR3: CASSLSGGANTEAFF; DNA: TGTGCCAGCAGCCTTTCGGGGGGGGCAAACACTGAAGCTTTCTTT; size: NA; length: 15; V: TRBV27; D: NA; J: TRBJ1-1
CDR3: CASSQDGSGKETQYF; DNA: TGTGCCAGCAGCCAAGATGGTAGCGGGAAAGAGACCCAGTACTTC; size: NA; length: 15; V: TRBV4-2; D: TRBD2; J: TRBJ2-5
CDR3: CSVDPGDEAFF; DNA: TGCAGCGTTGATCCTGGAGACGAAGCTTTCTTT; size: NA; length: 11; V: TRBV29-1; D: NA; J: TRBJ1-1
CDR3: CATSREIGGRSLTQYF; DNA: TGTGCCACCAGCAGAGAGATCGGCGGGAGGTCTTTGACCCAGTACTTC; size: NA; length: 16; V: TRBV15; D: TRBD2; J: TRBJ2-5
CDR3: CASSQGTGLGQPQHF; DNA: TGTGCCAGCTCTCAGGGGACAGGGCTAGGGCAGCCCCAGCATTTT; size: NA; length: 15; V: TRBV18; D: TRBD1; J: TRBJ1-5
CDR3: CASSLMGLAVLRSETDTQYF; DNA: TGCGCCAGCAGCCTAATGGGACTAGCGGTCCTTAGGTCGGAGACAGATACGCAGTATTTT; size: NA; length: 20; V: TRBV4-1; D: TRBD2; J: TRBJ2-3
CDR3: CAWSVRQPYEQYF; DNA: TGTGCCTGGAGTGTGAGACAGCCTTACGAGCAGTACTTC; size: NA; length: 13; V: TRBV30; D: NA; J: TRBJ2-7
CDR3: CASSLTGHYGYTF; DNA: TGTGCCAGCAGCTTAACAGGGCACTATGGCTACACCTTC; size: NA; length: 13; V: TRBV7-9; D: NA; J: TRBJ1-2
CDR3: CASSPSIAGPTDGSYNEQFF; DNA: TGTGCCAGCAGCCCGAGTATAGCGGGCCCAACCGATGGCTCCTACAATGAGCAGTTCTTC; size: NA; length: 20; V: TRBV9; D: TRBD2; J: TRBJ2-1
CDR3: CASSRLAGDTYNEQFF; DNA: TGCGCCAGCAGCCGCCTAGCGGGAGATACCTACAATGAGCAGTTCTTC; size: NA; length: 16; V: TRBV5-1; D: TRBD2; J: TRBJ2-1
CDR3: CASSPTGTGAGQYF; DNA: TGTGCCAGCAGTCCCACCGGGACAGGGGCTGGGCAGTACTTC; size: few; length: 14; V: TRBV28; D: TRBD1; J: TRBJ2-7
CDR3: CASSYSRGYEQYF; DNA: TGTGCCAGCAGTTACTCGCGGGGGTACGAGCAGTACTTC; size: NA; length: 13; V: TRBV6-5; D: TRBD2; J: TRBJ2-7
CDR3: CASSLGLAGLSGANVLTF; DNA: TGTGCCAGCAGCTTAGGACTAGCGGGCCTCTCTGGGGCCAACGTCCTGACTTTC; size: NA; length: 18; V: TRBV5-6; D: TRBD2; J: TRBJ2-6
CDR3: CASSSPWRLFF; DNA: TGTGCCAGCAGTTCTCCCTGGCGGCTGTTTTTT; size: once; length: 11; V: TRBV6-6; D: NA; J: TRBJ1-4